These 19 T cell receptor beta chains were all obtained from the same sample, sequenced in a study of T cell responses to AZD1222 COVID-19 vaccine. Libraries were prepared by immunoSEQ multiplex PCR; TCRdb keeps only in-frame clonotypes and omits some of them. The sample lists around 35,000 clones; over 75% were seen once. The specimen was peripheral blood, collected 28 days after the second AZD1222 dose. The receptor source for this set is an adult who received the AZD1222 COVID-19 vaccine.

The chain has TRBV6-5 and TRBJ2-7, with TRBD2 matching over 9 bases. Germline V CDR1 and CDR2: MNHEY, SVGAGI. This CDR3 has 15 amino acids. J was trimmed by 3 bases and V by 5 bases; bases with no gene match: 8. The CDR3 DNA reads TGTGCCAGCAGTAGTCGCGGGGGGGCCCTCTACGAGCAGTACTTC. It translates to CASSSRGGALYEQYF.

CDR3 DNA: TGCAGCGTTGAAGGCCAGGGGAAAGACTATGGCTACACCTTC. Protein: CSVEGQGKDYGYTF. V gene TRBV29-1 combines with J gene TRBJ1-2; D perhaps matches TRBD1 (6 bases). Germline V gene sequence: CDR1 SQVTM, CDR2 ANQGSEA. The CDR3 runs to 14 residues. Trimming shortened V by 1 base and J by 3 bases, and 12 bases separated the two germline ends.

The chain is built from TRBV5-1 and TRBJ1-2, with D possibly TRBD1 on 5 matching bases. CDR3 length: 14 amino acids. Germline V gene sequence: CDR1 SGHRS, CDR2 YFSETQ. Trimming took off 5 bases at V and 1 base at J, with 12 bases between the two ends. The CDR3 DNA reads TGCGCCAGCAGGAGGGACGGATATAACTATGGCTACACCTTC. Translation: CASRRDGYNYGYTF.

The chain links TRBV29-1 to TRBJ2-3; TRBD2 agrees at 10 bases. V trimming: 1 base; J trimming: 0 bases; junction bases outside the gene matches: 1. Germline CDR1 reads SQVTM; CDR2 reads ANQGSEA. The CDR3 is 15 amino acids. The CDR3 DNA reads TGCAGCGTTGAAGGGACTAGCGGTAGCACAGATACGCAGTATTTT. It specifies CSVEGTSGSTDTQYF.

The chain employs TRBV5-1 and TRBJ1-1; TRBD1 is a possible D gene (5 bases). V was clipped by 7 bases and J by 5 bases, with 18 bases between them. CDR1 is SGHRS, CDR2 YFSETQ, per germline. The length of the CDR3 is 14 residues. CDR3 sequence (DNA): TGCGCCAGCTCCGAGGAGCAGGGTAGGACTGAAGCTTTCTTT. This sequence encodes CASSEEQGRTEAFF.

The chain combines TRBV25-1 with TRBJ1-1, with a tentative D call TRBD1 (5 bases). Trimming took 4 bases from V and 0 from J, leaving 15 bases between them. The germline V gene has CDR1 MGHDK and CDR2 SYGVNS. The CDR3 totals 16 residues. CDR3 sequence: CASSGVAGTMNTEAFF. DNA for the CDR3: TGTGCCAGCAGTGGGGTGGCAGGGACCATGAACACTGAAGCTTTCTTT.

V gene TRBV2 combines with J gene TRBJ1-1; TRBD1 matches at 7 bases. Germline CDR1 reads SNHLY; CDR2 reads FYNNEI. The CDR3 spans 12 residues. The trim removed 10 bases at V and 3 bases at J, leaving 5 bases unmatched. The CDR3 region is CATSGQYTEAFF. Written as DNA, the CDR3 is TGTGCCACCTCGGGACAGTACACTGAAGCTTTCTTT.

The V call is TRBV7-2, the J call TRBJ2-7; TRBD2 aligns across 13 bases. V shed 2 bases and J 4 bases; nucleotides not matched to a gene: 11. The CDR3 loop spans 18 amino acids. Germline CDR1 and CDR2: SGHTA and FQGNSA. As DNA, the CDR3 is TGTGCCAGCAGCTTACTCGGCACTAGCGGGGGGGCCTCGTACGAGCAGTACTTC. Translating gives CASSLLGTSGGASYEQYF.

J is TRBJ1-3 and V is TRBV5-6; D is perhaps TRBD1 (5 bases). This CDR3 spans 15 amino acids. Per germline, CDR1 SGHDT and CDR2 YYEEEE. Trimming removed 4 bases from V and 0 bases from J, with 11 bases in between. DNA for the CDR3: TGTGCCAGCAGCATCGACAGTGGCTCTGGAAACACCATATATTTT. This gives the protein CASSIDSGSGNTIYF.

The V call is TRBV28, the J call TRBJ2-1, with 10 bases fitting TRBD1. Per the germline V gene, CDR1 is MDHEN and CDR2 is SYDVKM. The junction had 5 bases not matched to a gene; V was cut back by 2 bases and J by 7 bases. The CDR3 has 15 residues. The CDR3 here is CASSLGQGVWNEQFF. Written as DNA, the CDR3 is TGTGCCAGCAGTTTAGGACAGGGGGTCTGGAATGAGCAGTTCTTC.

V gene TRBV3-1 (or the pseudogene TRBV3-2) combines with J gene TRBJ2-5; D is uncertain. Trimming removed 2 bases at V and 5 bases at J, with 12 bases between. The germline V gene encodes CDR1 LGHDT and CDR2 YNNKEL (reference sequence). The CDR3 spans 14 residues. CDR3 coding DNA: TGTGCCAGCAGCCAAAAAGGGATGAAGGAGACCCAGTACTTC. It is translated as CASSQKGMKETQYF.

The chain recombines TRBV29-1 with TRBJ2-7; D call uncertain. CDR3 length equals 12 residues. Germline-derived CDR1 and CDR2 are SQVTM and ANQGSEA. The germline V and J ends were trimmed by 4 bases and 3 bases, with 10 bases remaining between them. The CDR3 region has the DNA TGCAGCGTTGGCGAGTGGGGCTACGAGCAGTACTTC. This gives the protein CSVGEWGYEQYF.

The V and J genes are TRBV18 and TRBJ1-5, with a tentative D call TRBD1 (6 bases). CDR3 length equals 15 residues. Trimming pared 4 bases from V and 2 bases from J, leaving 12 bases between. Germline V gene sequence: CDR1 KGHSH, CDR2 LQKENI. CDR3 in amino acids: CASSLQGTGNQPQHF. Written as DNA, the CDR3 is TGTGCCAGCTCACTTCAGGGGACCGGCAATCAGCCCCAGCATTTT.

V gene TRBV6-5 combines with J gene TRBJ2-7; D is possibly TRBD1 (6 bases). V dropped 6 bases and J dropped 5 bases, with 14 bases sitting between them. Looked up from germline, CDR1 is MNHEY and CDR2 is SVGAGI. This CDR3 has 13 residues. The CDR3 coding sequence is TGTGCCAGCAGGGGGACATCAACCCACGAGCAGTACTTC. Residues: CASRGTSTHEQYF.

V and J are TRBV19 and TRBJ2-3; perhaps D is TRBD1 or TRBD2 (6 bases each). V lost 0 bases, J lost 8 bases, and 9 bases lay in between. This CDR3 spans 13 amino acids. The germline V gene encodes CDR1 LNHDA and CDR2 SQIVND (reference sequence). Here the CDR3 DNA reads TGTGCCAGTAGTATAGAAGGGGGAGGTACGCAGTATTTT. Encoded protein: CASSIEGGGTQYF.

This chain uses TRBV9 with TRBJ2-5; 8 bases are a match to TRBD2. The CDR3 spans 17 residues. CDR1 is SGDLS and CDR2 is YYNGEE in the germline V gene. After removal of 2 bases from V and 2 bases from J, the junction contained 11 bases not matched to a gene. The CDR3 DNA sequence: TGTGCCAGCAGCGTTAACGGACTAGCAGAAATTCAAGAGACCCAGTACTTC. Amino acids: CASSVNGLAEIQETQYF.

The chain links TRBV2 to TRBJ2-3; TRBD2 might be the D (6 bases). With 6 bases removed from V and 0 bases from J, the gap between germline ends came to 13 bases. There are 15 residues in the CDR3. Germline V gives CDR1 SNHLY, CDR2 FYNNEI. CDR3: CASSTTRGSTDTQYF. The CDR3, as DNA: TGTGCCAGCAGCACCACGCGGGGAAGCACAGATACGCAGTATTTT. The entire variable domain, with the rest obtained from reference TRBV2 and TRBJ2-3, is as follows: EPEVTQTPSHQVTQMGQEVILRCVPISNHLYFYWYRQILGQKVEFLVSFYNNEISEKSEIFDDQFSVERPDGSNFTLKIRSTKLEDSAMYFCASSTTRGSTDTQYFGPGTRLTVL.

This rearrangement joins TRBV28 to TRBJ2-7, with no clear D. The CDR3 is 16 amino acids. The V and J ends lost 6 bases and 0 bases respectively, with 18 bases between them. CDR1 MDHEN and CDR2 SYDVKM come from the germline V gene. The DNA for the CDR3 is TGTGCCAGCAGCTCTAGAGTGAAAGCTCACTCCTACGAGCAGTACTTC. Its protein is CASSSRVKAHSYEQYF.

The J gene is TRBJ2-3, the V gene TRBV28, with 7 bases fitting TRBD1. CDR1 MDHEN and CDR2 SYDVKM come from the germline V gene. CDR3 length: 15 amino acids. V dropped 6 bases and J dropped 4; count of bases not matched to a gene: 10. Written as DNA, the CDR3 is TGTGCCAGCAGCCGAGACAGGGTTGGCGCAGATACGCAGTATTTT. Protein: CASSRDRVGADTQYF.